Detailed here is one T cell receptor (beta chain). V lost 1 base, J lost 5 bases, and 12 bases lay in between. This CDR3 contains 16 residues. The germline V gene has CDR1 MNHNS and CDR2 SASEGT. These data originate in a study of blood T cell repertoires in COVID-19. In the source study's methods: For nucleated cells, counts were estimated from reference gene primer amplification. TCRdb's table, derived via immunoSEQ multiplex PCR, lists solely in-frame clones and lacks some. V and J calls and clone size follow that table, whereas D and trimming were derived from the DNA. The sample consists of 96,000 or so clones, around nine tenths of them appearing once.

Source material: peripheral blood. The gene calls are TRBV6-1 and TRBJ1-6; perhaps TRBD1 as D (6 bases). The receptor's source is a woman over 75 with acute or convalescent COVID-19. CDR3 DNA sequence: TGTGCCAGCAGTGAAGTTCCGCAGGGGAATAATTCACCCCTCCACTTT. Translation: CASSEVPQGNNSPLHF.